This TCR beta chain comes out of a study of T cell responses to AZD1222 COVID-19 vaccine. The method was immunoSEQ multiplex PCR; TCRdb's version includes in-frame clones alone and lacks a portion of them. The sample includes 150,000 or so clones, about nine tenths seen only once; the top ten take about 1.6%. CDR1 and CDR2 (germline): SGHRS, YFSETQ. The CDR3 is 16 amino acids. With 4 bases removed from V and 0 bases from J, the gap between germline ends came to 13 bases. The V and J genes are TRBV5-1 and TRBJ1-4; tentatively, D is TRBD1 (5 bases). Specimen: peripheral blood, collected on day 0 of AZD1222 vaccination. The receptor comes from an adult in good health. CDR3: CASSTTEPATNEKLFF. The CDR3 DNA sequence: TGCGCCAGCAGCACGACAGAGCCCGCAACTAATGAAAAACTGTTTTTT. Full variable domain (missing parts from reference TRBV5-1 and TRBJ1-4): KAGVTQTPRYLIKTRGQQVTLSCSPISGHRSVSWYQQTPGQGLQFLFEYFSETQRNKGNFPGRFSGRQFSNSRSEMNVSTLELGDSALYLCASSTTEPATNEKLFFGSGTQLSVL.